Listed below are T cell receptor beta chains from one sample, sequenced in a study of blood T cells in healthy people across ages. TCRdb called the 5' RACE reads again in MiXCR, with one record for every CDR3 protein. The top ten clones hold around 41% of a sample with 700,000 to 850,000 distinct CDR3 sequences, approximately 53% of them seen once. Sequencing was performed on blood. These receptors were collected from a man older than 75 in good health. Each CDR3 is given without its conserved first and last residue. Each record gives: D gene, clone size, V gene, CDR3 protein. A D gene is named only where the DNA matches it firmly. Clone size, where shown, is once, few, many, or a class for clones that have expanded.

>TRBD1|NA|TRBV24-1
ATSDNRGNPYEQY
>NA|NA|TRBV2
ATQGGGVSNQPQH
>TRBD1|NA|TRBV10-3
AIKGTANSYEQY
>TRBD1|NA|TRBV5-1
ASKLGTGEGGTQPQH
>NA|few|TRBV5-5
ASSGRYAY
>TRBD1|NA|TRBV24-1
ATSGTGDNEQF
>TRBD1|NA|TRBV27
ASRPRQGPYEQY
>NA|NA|TRBV10-3
AISPLTSSTDTQY
>NA|NA|TRBV6-6
ASRTTGFEKLF
>NA|few|TRBV12-3/TRBV12-4
ASSSTVQETQY
>NA|few|TRBV15
ATSRDGGFETQY
>TRBD2|NA|TRBV10-3
AITGTSGRNEQY
>NA|few|TRBV9
ASSVRILETQY
>NA|NA|TRBV29-1
SATSGNIIY
>NA|few|TRBV15
ATSRDPSRWGDTQY
>NA|NA|TRBV11-2
ASSLEGRGNSPLH
>NA|NA|TRBV5-4
ASSLDYAPREQY
>NA|NA|TRBV29-1
SVVGIGDTQY
>NA|NA|TRBV10-2
ASSDQGLSNEKLF
>NA|NA|TRBV25-1
ASGRLVPYEQY
>NA|NA|TRBV2
ASSEGQVPNNEQF
>NA|once|TRBV10-2
ASKDRLNTGELF
>NA|few|TRBV12-3/TRBV12-4
ASSLVSMNTEAF